The T cell receptor beta chain described here comes from a study of T cells in Graves' hyperthyroidism and ophthalmopathy. This clonotype was counted ten times or more. Amplified regions were TCR beta CDR3 sequences from RNA transcripts. HTBI primers were used for first-round RT-PCR of the TCR CDR3. In TCRdb, the multiplex PCR reads were re-called with MiXCR into one record per CDR3 protein. Of roughly 500,000 distinct CDR3 sequences in the sample, more than 11% are singletons; the top ten hold 5.8%. The CDR3 contains 11 residues. V was clipped by 10 bases and J by 5 bases, with 11 bases between them. Germline CDR1 is LGHNT and CDR2 is FRNRAP.

This TCR was recovered from a woman aged 25 to 39 with Graves' hyperthyroidism that later progressed to Graves' ophthalmopathy. Input material: blood. The chain joins TRBV12-5 to TRBJ1-1; D gene unclear. In DNA form, the CDR3 reads TGTGCTATCCGGGGAGAGACTGAAGCTTTCTTT. Translation gives CAIRGETEAFF. The full variable domain, rest sourced from reference TRBV12-5 and TRBJ1-1, is DARVTQTPRHKVTEMGQEVTMRCQPILGHNTVFWYRQTMMQGLELLAYFRNRAPLDDSGMPKDRFSAEMPDATLATLKIQPSEPRDSAVYFCAIRGETEAFFGQGTRLTVV.